Below are 26 T cell receptor beta chains sequenced from a single sample in a study of T-cell reconstitution after alpha-beta-depleted transplantation in children. Molecular barcoding with unique molecular identifiers was used for the TCRbeta library. TCRdb reprocessed the PCR reads via MiXCR and lists one record per CDR3 protein. The sample contains about 580,000 distinct CDR3 sequences, 25% to 30% of which appear only once. The starting material was PBMCs, obtained before TCRalphabeta/CD19-depleted stem cell transplant. The origin of the receptors is a boy younger than two with Wiskott-Aldrich syndrome, due to receive a stem cell transplant.

This clonotype was detected ten times or more. V usage is TRBV20-1 and J usage is TRBJ1-5; a possible D gene is TRBD1 (6 bases). Trimming left V 4 bases short and J 0 bases short, with 10 bases between. CDR3 length equals 14 residues. The germline V gene has CDR1 DFQATT and CDR2 SNEGSKA (reference sequence). CDR3 nucleotide sequence: TGCAGTGCTACGGGACACCTTAGCAATCAGCCCCAGCATTTT. This encodes CSATGHLSNQPQHF.

The chain employs TRBV7-2 and TRBJ2-5, with D unresolved. Trimming stripped 2 bases from V and 2 bases from J, with 9 bases between. This CDR3 comprises 14 residues. Per germline, CDR1 SGHTA and CDR2 FQGNSA. CDR3 DNA: TGTGCCAGCAGCTTATCGGTGGGGCAAGAGACCCAGTACTTC. Translated, it gives CASSLSVGQETQYF. Together with reference TRBV7-2 and TRBJ2-5, the CDR3 gives the full variable domain: GAGVSQSPSNKVTEKGKDVELRCDPISGHTALYWYRQSLGQGLEFLIYFQGNSAPDKSGLPSDRFSAERTGGSVSTLTIQRTQQEDSAVYLCASSLSVGQETQYFGPGTRLLVL.

A few counts support this clonotype. J is TRBJ2-7 and V is TRBV28; possibly TRBD1 or TRBD2 for D (5 bases each). There are 15 residues in the CDR3. The ends were cut back, 5 bases at V and 2 bases at J, with 16 bases in the middle. The germline gives CDR1 MDHEN, CDR2 SYDVKM. CDR3 region: CASSRTGWGTYEQYF. The CDR3 DNA reads TGTGCCAGCAGTCGAACCGGGTGGGGGACCTACGAGCAGTACTTC. The full variable domain, in which reference TRBV28 and TRBJ2-7 provide the parts outside the CDR3, is DVKVTQSSRYLVKRTGEKVFLECVQDMDHENMFWYRQDPGLGLRLIYFSYDVKMKEKGDIPEGYSVSREKKERFSLILESASTNQTSMYLCASSRTGWGTYEQYFGPGTRLTVT.

This clonotype was observed a few times. The rearrangement joins TRBV30 to TRBJ2-5, with 7 bases lining up with TRBD1. In germline, CDR1 is GTSNPN, CDR2 SVGIG (reference sequence). With 4 bases clipped from V and 2 bases from J, the junction kept 4 bases outside the gene matches. This CDR3 spans 13 amino acids. This CDR3 reads CAWNRGLQETQYF. DNA of the CDR3: TGTGCCTGGAACAGGGGCCTTCAAGAGACCCAGTACTTC. The full variable domain, completed using reference TRBV30 and TRBJ2-5, is SQTIHQWPATLVQPVGSPLSLECTVEGTSNPNLYWYRQAAGRGLQLLFYSVGIGQISSEVPQNLSASRPQDRQFILSSKKLLLSDSGFYLCAWNRGLQETQYFGPGTRLLVL.

The V gene is TRBV10-3, the J gene TRBJ1-6; D is uncertain. The V gene's germline CDR1 is ENHRY and CDR2 SYGVKD. The CDR3 runs 13 residues. The V end lost 4 bases, the J end lost 7 bases, and 8 bases lay between the germline ends. The CDR3 DNA reads as TGTGCCATCAGTGGTGCAATAAATTCACCCCTCCACTTT. Translating it yields CAISGAINSPLHF.

This clonotype was counted only a few times. The rearrangement uses TRBV5-1 and TRBJ1-1; D is ambiguous. The CDR3 length is 14 residues. Deletions cut 5 bases from V and 4 bases from J, with 15 bases between. Germline V CDR1 and CDR2: SGHRS, YFSETQ. CDR3 nucleotide sequence: TGCGCCAGCAGTACGGAAGGACTGGGCACTGAAGCTTTCTTT. Protein sequence: CASSTEGLGTEAFF. The whole variable domain, filled in from reference TRBV5-1 and TRBJ1-1, reads KAGVTQTPRYLIKTRGQQVTLSCSPISGHRSVSWYQQTPGQGLQFLFEYFSETQRNKGNFPGRFSGRQFSNSRSEMNVSTLELGDSALYLCASSTEGLGTEAFFGQGTRLTVV.

The gene calls are TRBV18 and TRBJ2-1, with a tentative D call TRBD2 (7 bases). V was pared by 3 bases and J by 8 bases, with 14 bases between. There are 14 residues in the CDR3. Germline CDR1 is KGHSH and CDR2 is LQKENI. The CDR3 spells CASSPNREGYEQFF. The CDR3 DNA sequence: TGTGCCAGCTCACCGAACAGGGAGGGCTATGAGCAGTTCTTC.

The chain is built from TRBV11-1 and TRBJ2-7; either TRBD1 or TRBD2 may fit D (5 bases each). Trimming cost V 2 bases and J 2 bases, with 13 bases left between them. CDR1 and CDR2 (germline): SGHAT, FQDESV (reference sequence). CDR3 length: 15 amino acids. The CDR3 DNA follows: TGTGCCAGCAGCTTACCGGGGACGCCTACCTACGAGCAGTACTTC. Its protein is CASSLPGTPTYEQYF. Using reference TRBV11-1 and TRBJ2-7 for the parts outside the CDR3, the full variable domain is EAEVAQSPRYKITEKSQAVAFWCDPISGHATLYWYRQILGQGPELLVQFQDESVVDDSQLPKDRFSAERLKGVDSTLKIQPAELGDSAMYLCASSLPGTPTYEQYFGPGTRLTVT.

The J gene is TRBJ2-5, the V gene TRBV18, with no clear D. Per the germline V gene, CDR1 is KGHSH and CDR2 is LQKENI. V dropped 8 bases and J dropped 4 bases, with 11 bases sitting between them. This CDR3 spans 12 amino acids. The CDR3 is CASSPERETQYF. The CDR3 DNA follows: TGTGCCAGCAGCCCAGAGAGAGAGACCCAGTACTTC.

This clonotype was counted between two and nine times. The chain recombines TRBV20-1 with TRBJ2-1; D may be TRBD2 (5 bases). CDR1 and CDR2 (germline): DFQATT, SNEGSKA (reference sequence). This CDR3 comprises 13 residues. Deletions cut 5 bases from V and 2 bases from J, with 10 bases between. In DNA form, the CDR3 reads TGCAGTGCTGATACGGGGACCTACAATGAGCAGTTCTTC. It codes for CSADTGTYNEQFF.

The rearrangement uses TRBV12-3 or TRBV12-4 and TRBJ2-3; D may be TRBD1 (5 bases). This CDR3 is built from 14 residues. V lost 3 bases and J 2 bases, leaving 9 bases between the germline ends. CDR3 sequence (DNA): TGTGCCAGCAGTTTGACAGTTTACACAGATACGCAGTATTTT. Translation gives CASSLTVYTDTQYF.

This chain joins TRBV5-1 and TRBJ2-1; TRBD2 matches 12 bases. V trimming: 2 bases; J trimming: 3 bases; junction bases outside the gene matches: 9. Germline V gene lookup returns CDR1 SGHRS and CDR2 YFSETQ. The CDR3 runs 18 residues. The CDR3 protein is CASSFGLAGGLLYNEQFF. CDR3 sequence (DNA): TGCGCCAGCAGCTTCGGCCTAGCGGGAGGGTTACTCTACAATGAGCAGTTCTTC.

The rearrangement joins TRBV3-1 to TRBJ2-1; D ambiguous. The CDR3 has 13 residues. The V gene's germline CDR1 is LGHDT and CDR2 YNNKEL (reference sequence). Trimming shortened V by 2 bases and J by 7 bases, and 9 bases separated the two germline ends. The chain's CDR3 is CASSQNPENEQFF. DNA of the CDR3: TGTGCCAGCAGCCAAAATCCTGAAAATGAGCAGTTCTTC.

The J gene is TRBJ1-1, the V gene TRBV24-1; weak D call: TRBD1 (5 bases). V lost 4 bases and J 3 bases, leaving 14 bases between the germline ends. The CDR3 is made up of 15 amino acids. Germline CDR1 reads KGHDR; CDR2 reads SFDVKD. CDR3 region: CATSDHKRGDTEAFF. The CDR3 DNA reads TGTGCCACCAGTGACCATAAACGGGGGGACACTGAAGCTTTCTTT.

The gene calls are TRBV6-5 and TRBJ1-1; D not certain. V lost 2 bases and J 4 bases, leaving 8 bases between the germline ends. This CDR3 has 13 amino acids. Looked up from germline, CDR1 is MNHEY and CDR2 is SVGAGI. CDR3 nucleotides: TGTGCCAGCAGTTACGGGTGGGGCACTGAAGCTTTCTTT. Amino acids: CASSYGWGTEAFF.

The chain joins TRBV6-1 to TRBJ1-1, with 8 bases aligning to TRBD1. Germline assignment: CDR1 MNHNS and CDR2 SASEGT. The CDR3 contains 14 residues. V was pared by 6 bases and J by 1 base, with 4 bases of the junction left unmatched. The CDR3 bases are TGTGCCAGCAGGAAGACAGGGGAGAACACTGAAGCTTTCTTT. This encodes CASRKTGENTEAFF.

In its sample, this clonotype was seen a few times. V is TRBV11-2 and J is TRBJ2-1, with 7 bases that match TRBD2. The CDR3 has 17 amino acids. The V and J ends lost 4 bases and 0 bases, in that order; junction bases with no gene match: 9. The germline V gene has CDR1 SGHAT and CDR2 FQNNGV. The CDR3 nucleotides are TGTGCCAGCAGCTGGGCCCCCGGGGGGAGCTCCTACAATGAGCAGTTCTTC. It yields the protein CASSWAPGGSSYNEQFF.

The genes are TRBV11-2 and TRBJ2-1; the match to TRBD2 covers 9 bases. The CDR3 runs 17 residues. Per germline, CDR1 SGHAT and CDR2 FQNNGV. V shed 1 base and J 12 bases; nucleotides not matched to a gene: 16. The DNA of the CDR3 is TGTGCCAGCAGCTTAGGATCTAGACTAGCGGATGGGCAGACGCAGTTCTTC. This encodes CASSLGSRLADGQTQFF.

This clonotype showed up just a few times. This chain uses TRBV3-1 with TRBJ2-7; 7 nucleotides align to TRBD2. CDR1 is LGHDT and CDR2 is YNNKEL in the germline V gene (reference sequence). The trim removed 3 bases at V and 1 base at J, leaving 6 bases unmatched. The CDR3 extends over 15 amino acids. The CDR3 DNA reads as TGTGCCAGCAGCCAGGGTAGCGGGCCATCCTACGAGCAGTACTTC. It yields the protein CASSQGSGPSYEQYF.

This clonotype was observed a few times. CDR3 amino acids: CASSLGLAVGDEQFF. The CDR3, as DNA: TGTGCCAGCAGTTTGGGACTAGCGGTAGGCGATGAGCAGTTCTTC. This rearrangement joins TRBV27 to TRBJ2-1; 11 nucleotides agree with TRBD2. After removal of 3 bases from V and 8 bases from J, the junction contained 6 bases not matched to a gene. The germline V gene encodes CDR1 MNHEY and CDR2 SMNVEV (reference sequence). The CDR3 spans 15 residues.

The chain couples TRBV28 to TRBJ2-3; D is possibly TRBD2 (6 bases). Germline V gene data show CDR1 as MDHEN and CDR2 as SYDVKM. The CDR3 length is 13 residues. The V gene lost 8 bases and the J gene lost 3 bases, with 12 bases spanning the gap. The CDR3 reads CASAAGPTDTQYF. CDR3 bases: TGTGCCAGCGCGGCGGGACCTACAGATACGCAGTATTTT.

This chain uses TRBV30 with TRBJ2-1; either TRBD1 or TRBD2 may fit D (6 bases each). This CDR3 spans 15 amino acids. The germline V gene has CDR1 GTSNPN and CDR2 SVGIG (reference sequence). With 0 bases removed from V and 8 bases from J, the gap between germline ends came to 17 bases. The CDR3 loop reads CAWSVGGTITHEQFF. CDR3 nucleotide sequence: TGTGCCTGGAGTGTAGGCGGGACAATAACCCATGAGCAGTTCTTC.

This clonotype was seen more than once but under ten times. This sequence joins TRBV5-1 and TRBJ2-2, with D unresolved. V lost 4 bases and J 3 bases, leaving 7 bases between the germline ends. The CDR3 covers 13 residues. Germline CDR1 is SGHRS and CDR2 is YFSETQ. Here the CDR3 reads CASSGWDTGELFF. CDR3 nucleotide sequence: TGCGCCAGCAGCGGTTGGGACACCGGGGAGCTGTTTTTT.

The CDR3 region is CAISEVGIYEQYF. CDR3 DNA sequence: TGTGCCATCAGTGAAGTCGGGATTTACGAGCAGTACTTC. This chain links TRBV10-3 with TRBJ2-7; D might be TRBD2 (5 bases). Deletions cut 3 bases from V and 4 bases from J, with 10 bases between. CDR1 is ENHRY, CDR2 SYGVKD, per germline. This CDR3 spans 13 amino acids.

This chain connects TRBV6-1 to TRBJ2-1; 7 bases agree with TRBD1. Losses at the gene ends were 3 bases for V and 2 bases for J; bases not matched to a gene: 1. CDR3 length: 14 residues. The germline gives CDR1 MNHNS, CDR2 SASEGT. CDR3 sequence reads: CASSDQGAYNEQFF. CDR3 in DNA: TGTGCCAGCAGTGACCAGGGGGCCTACAATGAGCAGTTCTTC.

The chain is built from TRBV5-6 and TRBJ2-7; 7 positions match TRBD1. V dropped 7 bases and J dropped 0; count of bases not matched to a gene: 7. The CDR3 totals 14 residues. Per germline, CDR1 SGHDT and CDR2 YYEEEE. CDR3 sequence: CASSPGQPSYEQYF. The CDR3 DNA sequence: TGTGCCAGCTCGCCGGGACAGCCCTCCTACGAGCAGTACTTC.